This passage covers 13 T cell receptor beta chains from one sample sequenced in a study of blood T cell repertoires in COVID-19. Profiled with immunoSEQ multiplex PCR; TCRdb holds only in-frame clones, not every one. The sample yields about 250,000 clones, approximately 88% seen once. Material: peripheral blood. These receptors were obtained from a woman in her 30s with COVID-19, enrolled during active disease.

The genes are TRBV25-1 and TRBJ1-4, with D possibly TRBD1 on 5 matching bases. V gave up 8 bases and J gave up 7 bases, with 11 bases separating them. The germline V gene has CDR1 MGHDK and CDR2 SYGVNS. The CDR3 runs 12 residues. CDR3 in amino acids: CASPWTPEKLFF. Here the CDR3 DNA reads TGTGCCAGCCCGTGGACACCTGAAAAACTGTTTTTT.

The chain links TRBV6-6 to TRBJ2-1, with 9 bases matching TRBD2. V dropped 5 bases and J dropped 6; count of bases not matched to a gene: 5. The CDR3 totals 14 residues. The germline V gene encodes CDR1 MNHNY and CDR2 SVGAGI (reference sequence). The CDR3 is CASSGTSSGNEQFF. The CDR3 nucleotides are TGTGCCAGCAGTGGGACTAGCTCTGGCAATGAGCAGTTCTTC.

The chain couples TRBV5-4 to TRBJ2-7, with 9 bases aligning to TRBD2. CDR1 is SGHNT and CDR2 is YYREEE in the germline V gene (reference sequence). Trimming took 2 bases from V and 0 from J; bases not matched to a gene: 15. The CDR3 contains 19 residues. CDR3 in amino acids: CASSFGTATLLAGSYEQYF. The CDR3 bases are TGTGCCAGCAGCTTTGGAACGGCCACTTTACTAGCGGGCTCCTACGAGCAGTACTTC.

V usage is TRBV2 and J usage is TRBJ2-7; D not resolved. V was cut by 8 bases and J by 3 bases, with 11 bases left in between. Germline V gene lookup returns CDR1 SNHLY and CDR2 FYNNEI. This CDR3 is built from 12 residues. The CDR3 spells CASSGQLYEQYF. CDR3 DNA: TGTGCCAGCTCTGGGCAGCTCTACGAGCAGTACTTC.

This clone was seen a handful of times. V usage is TRBV14 and J usage is TRBJ2-5; D unclear. This CDR3 spans 15 amino acids. Trimming removed 4 bases from V and 5 bases from J, with 17 bases in between. From germline, CDR1 is SGHDN and CDR2 FVKESK. The CDR3 reads CASSLTLTGGETQYF. Here the CDR3 DNA reads TGTGCCAGCAGCCTGACCCTTACGGGTGGGGAGACCCAGTACTTC.

The table lists this clone with many counts. Other DNA sequences in the same sample also yield this CDR3. The chain links TRBV11-3 to TRBJ2-2, with 7 bases matching TRBD1. After removal of 5 bases from V and 1 base from J, the junction contained 4 bases not matched to a gene. Germline-derived CDR1 and CDR2 are SGHNT and YENEEA. The CDR3 runs 15 residues. In nucleotides, the CDR3 is TGTGCCAGCAGCCCCGGGACAGAGAACACCGGGGAGCTGTTTTTT. Protein sequence: CASSPGTENTGELFF. The full variable domain, rest sourced from reference TRBV11-3 and TRBJ2-2, is EAGVVQSPRYKIIEKKQPVAFWCNPISGHNTLYWYLQNLGQGPELLIRYENEEAVDDSQLPKDRFSAERLKGVDSTLKIQPAELGDSAVYLCASSPGTENTGELFFGEGSRLTVL.

The chain is built from TRBV11-2 and TRBJ1-1; 8 bases fit TRBD1. This CDR3 is 15 amino acids long. Germline CDR1 is SGHAT and CDR2 is FQNNGV. With 1 base clipped from V and 5 bases from J, the junction kept 6 bases outside the gene matches. The DNA for the CDR3 is TGTGCCAGCAGCTTAGTTCTACAGGGGGGGACTGAAGCTTTCTTT. It encodes CASSLVLQGGTEAFF.

This chain links TRBV11-2 with TRBJ1-1, with D hard to call. Trimming shortened V by 4 bases and J by 2 bases, and 11 bases separated the two germline ends. Looked up from germline, CDR1 is SGHAT and CDR2 is FQNNGV. The CDR3 covers 14 residues. This CDR3 is CASSWSQTNTEAFF. Written as DNA, the CDR3 is TGTGCCAGCAGCTGGTCGCAGACAAACACTGAAGCTTTCTTT.

The chain is built from TRBV9 and TRBJ2-3, with 8 bases matching TRBD1. Germline V gene data show CDR1 as SGDLS and CDR2 as YYNGEE. CDR3 length equals 14 residues. V was pared by 4 bases and J by 2 bases, with 3 bases of the junction left unmatched. The CDR3 loop reads CASSTDRDTDTQYF. The CDR3 region has the DNA TGTGCCAGCAGCACGGACAGGGACACAGATACGCAGTATTTT.

The chain couples TRBV7-8 to TRBJ2-7; the match to TRBD1 covers 11 bases. The V gene's germline CDR1 is SGHVS and CDR2 FQNEAQ. V shed 5 bases and J 4 bases; nucleotides not matched to a gene: 7. The CDR3 length is 15 residues. DNA for the CDR3: TGTGCCAGCAGCCCCAGGACAGGGGGCTGGTACGAGCAGTACTTC. This encodes CASSPRTGGWYEQYF.

The gene calls are TRBV6-6 and TRBJ1-2, with D unclear. Deletions cut 2 bases from V and 1 base from J, with 8 bases between. Germline CDR1 reads MNHNY; CDR2 reads SVGAGI (reference sequence). CDR3 length: 14 residues. CDR3 region: CASSYDGLNYGYTF. CDR3 nucleotides: TGTGCCAGCAGTTACGACGGACTTAACTATGGCTACACCTTC.

CDR3 loop: CASSQDKGAHGYTF. CDR3 nucleotide sequence: TGTGCCAGCAGCCAAGATAAAGGGGCGCATGGCTACACCTTC. The chain joins TRBV3-1 (or the pseudogene TRBV3-2) to TRBJ1-2; a weak D match, TRBD1 (5 bases). Germline lookup yields CDR1 LGHDT and CDR2 YNNKEL (reference sequence). The CDR3 runs to 14 residues. The V and J ends lost 0 bases and 6 bases respectively, with 11 bases between them.

CDR3 DNA sequence: TGTGCCAGCAGCCTAAGCGGGAGCGACGAGCAGTACGTC. Amino acid sequence: CASSLSGSDEQYV. The chain carries TRBV5-4 and TRBJ2-7; 8 bases fit TRBD2. This CDR3 spans 13 amino acids. Germline loops: CDR1 SGHNT, CDR2 YYREEE (reference sequence). The V and J ends lost 4 bases and 5 bases, in that order; junction bases with no gene match: 5.